The rows below give T cell receptor beta chains drawn from one sample of a study of metastatic and nonmetastatic thyroid tumors. TCRdb re-processed the PCR reads through MiXCR. The table includes about 69,000 clones, over 12% detected once. Sequenced material: blood. The receptors were gathered from a male donor with papillary thyroid cancer or a benign thyroid nodule (not recorded which). Some clones in this sample may be carry-over from other donors' samples. Both conserved end residues are part of each CDR3. D genes are given only for firm matches. Rows may omit the clone size; those that give it use once, few, many or a size class.

D,J,V,size,DNA,CDR3
NA,TRBJ2-3,TRBV5-4,many,TGTGCCAGCAGCCCCCCCCCGGGGACCACAGATACGCAGTATTTT,CASSPPPGTTDTQYF
TRBD1,TRBJ2-2,TRBV9,many,TGTGCCAGCAGCGCCACCGGGACAGGGAGTTCCGGGGAGCTGTTTTTT,CASSATGTGSSGELFF
NA,TRBJ1-1,TRBV6-5,few,TGTGCCAGCAGTTTCCAGGGGTCGTCCACTGAAGCTTTCTTT,CASSFQGSSTEAFF
NA,TRBJ2-5,TRBV4-1,many,TGCGCCAGCAGCCAAGATCGGCAGGGCCAAGAGACCCAGTACTTC,CASSQDRQGQETQYF
TRBD1,TRBJ1-2,TRBV29-1,many,TGCAGCGTACCGGGACAGGGGGTCTATGGCTACACCTTC,CSVPGQGVYGYTF
TRBD2,TRBJ2-2,TRBV7-3,many,TGTGCCAGCAAGCGGGGCTCGAACACCGGGGAGCTGTTTTTT,CASKRGSNTGELFF
NA,TRBJ2-5,TRBV9,many,TGTGCCAGCAGCAACCGGGACTGGGGGACCCAGTACTTC,CASSNRDWGTQYF
TRBD1,TRBJ1-2,TRBV6-2/TRBV6-3,many,TGTGCCAGCAGTCTCCAGGGGGCGGATGGCTACACCTTC,CASSLQGADGYTF
TRBD2,TRBJ2-1,TRBV11-2,many,TGTGCCAGCACCCCGGGACTAGCCTCCAATGAGCAGTTCTTC,CASTPGLASNEQFF
NA,TRBJ1-5,TRBV24-1,few,TGTGCCACCATTTATTTGTCAGGGCGGGGCAATCAGCCCCAGCATTTT,CATIYLSGRGNQPQHF
NA,TRBJ2-3,TRBV9,many,TGTGCCAGCAGCTTGGGAGTCACAGATACGCAGTATTTT,CASSLGVTDTQYF
NA,TRBJ2-1,TRBV5-6,many,TGTGCCAGCAGCATTGGGGGTAACGGGGGTTCCTACAATGAGCAGTTCTTC,CASSIGGNGGSYNEQFF
NA,TRBJ1-2,TRBV6-1,NA,TGTGCCAGCAGTGAAGCGCCTGGTGCGGTCTATGGCTACACCTTC,CASSEAPGAVYGYTF
NA,TRBJ2-1,TRBV5-1,many,TGCGCCAGCAGCTTGGCCGAGGGCCCCTACAATGAGCAGTTCTTC,CASSLAEGPYNEQFF
TRBD1,TRBJ2-3,TRBV9,many,TGTGCCAGCAGCTTCCAACAGGGGGAAACGCAGTATTTT,CASSFQQGETQYF
TRBD1,TRBJ2-5,TRBV18,many,TGTGCCAGCTCTCTTGGACAGGGGACCCAAGAGACCCAGTACTTC,CASSLGQGTQETQYF
NA,TRBJ1-1,TRBV2,NA,TGTGCCAGCAGTGGACAGGCTGAAGCTTTCTTT,CASSGQAEAFF
NA,TRBJ2-3,TRBV13,many,TGTGCCAGCAGCTTAGAAGGGGGAGGGACAGATACGCAGTATTTT,CASSLEGGGTDTQYF
NA,TRBJ2-1,TRBV6-1,NA,TGTGCCAGCATCCCCTCCGGGACCTGGTGTAATGAGCAGTTCTTC,CASIPSGTWCNEQFF
TRBD2,TRBJ2-2,TRBV11-2,many,TGTGCCAGCAGCTTAGTTTCGAGCGGGAATACCGGGGAGCTGTTTTTT,CASSLVSSGNTGELFF
NA,TRBJ1-2,TRBV29-1,many,TGCAGCGTTAGGGCCGGGGTTAACTATGGCTACACCTTC,CSVRAGVNYGYTF
NA,TRBJ2-7,TRBV6-5,NA,TGTGCCATCAGTTTCTATTGGACGGGCCCCTACGAGCAGTACTTC,CAISFYWTGPYEQYF
NA,TRBJ1-2,TRBV3-1,many,TGTGCCAGCACCTCCTTTGGGGGGTATGGCTACACCTTC,CASTSFGGYGYTF
NA,TRBJ1-6,TRBV7-3,many,TGTGCCAGCAGTCGTACCGTTGGGTCGACCCTCCACTTT,CASSRTVGSTLHF